Listed here is a single TCR beta chain. The record originates from a study of T cell changes during pregnancy in multiple sclerosis. V was trimmed by 2 bases and J by 4 bases, leaving 10 bases between them. CDR3 size: 14 residues. Germline V gene sequence: CDR1 MDHEN, CDR2 SYDVKM. Produced via immunoSEQ multiplex PCR; TCRdb's table is partial and in-frame only. The sample carries some 14,000 clones, roughly 84% recorded once. This specimen consisted of CD8+ T cells from peripheral blood mononuclear cells, obtained after pregnancy. The clonotype comes from a female donor in good health, enrolled as a control in a pregnancy study. This chain joins TRBV28 and TRBJ2-3; TRBD1 is a possible D gene (6 bases). In nucleotides, the CDR3 is TGTGCCAGCAGTTTAGACACAGGGTCAGATACGCAGTATTTT. Translation: CASSLDTGSDTQYF.